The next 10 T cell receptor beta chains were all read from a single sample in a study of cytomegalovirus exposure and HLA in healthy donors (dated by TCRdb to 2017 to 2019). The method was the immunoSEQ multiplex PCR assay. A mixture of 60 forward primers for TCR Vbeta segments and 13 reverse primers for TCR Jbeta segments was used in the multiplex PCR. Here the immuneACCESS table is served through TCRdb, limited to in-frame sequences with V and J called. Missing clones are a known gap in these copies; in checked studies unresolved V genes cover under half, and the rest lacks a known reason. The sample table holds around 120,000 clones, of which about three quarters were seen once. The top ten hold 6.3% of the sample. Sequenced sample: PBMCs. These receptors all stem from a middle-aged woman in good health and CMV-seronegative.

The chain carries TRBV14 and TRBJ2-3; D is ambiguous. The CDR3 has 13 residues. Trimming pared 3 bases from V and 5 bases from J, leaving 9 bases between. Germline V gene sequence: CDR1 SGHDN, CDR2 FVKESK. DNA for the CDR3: TGTGCCAGCAGCCACAGCGCGGTAGATACGCAGTATTTT. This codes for CASSHSAVDTQYF.

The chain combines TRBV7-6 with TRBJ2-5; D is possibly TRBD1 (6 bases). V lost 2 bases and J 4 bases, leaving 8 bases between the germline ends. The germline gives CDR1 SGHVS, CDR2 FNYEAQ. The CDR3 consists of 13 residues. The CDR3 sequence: CASSLSQGETQYF. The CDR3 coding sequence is TGTGCCAGCAGCTTATCACAGGGAGAGACCCAGTACTTC.

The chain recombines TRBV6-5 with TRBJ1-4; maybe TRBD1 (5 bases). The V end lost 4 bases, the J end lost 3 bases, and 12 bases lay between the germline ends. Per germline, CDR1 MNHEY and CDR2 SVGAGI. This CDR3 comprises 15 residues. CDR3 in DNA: TGTGCCAGCAGTTCGACAGCCCAATCTAATGAAAAACTGTTTTTT. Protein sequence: CASSSTAQSNEKLFF.

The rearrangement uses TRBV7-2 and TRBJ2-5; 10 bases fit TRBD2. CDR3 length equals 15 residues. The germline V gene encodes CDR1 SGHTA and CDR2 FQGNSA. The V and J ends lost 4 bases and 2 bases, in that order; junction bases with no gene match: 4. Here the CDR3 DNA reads TGTGCCAGCAGCTCGGGACTAGCGCGACAAGAGACCCAGTACTTC. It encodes CASSSGLARQETQYF.

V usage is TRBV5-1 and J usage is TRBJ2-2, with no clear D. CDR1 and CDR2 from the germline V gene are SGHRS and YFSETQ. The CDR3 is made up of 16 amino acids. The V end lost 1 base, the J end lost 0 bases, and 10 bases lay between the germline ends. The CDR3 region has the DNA TGCGCCAGCAGCTTGTTACAACCCGCGAACACCGGGGAGCTGTTTTTT. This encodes CASSLLQPANTGELFF.

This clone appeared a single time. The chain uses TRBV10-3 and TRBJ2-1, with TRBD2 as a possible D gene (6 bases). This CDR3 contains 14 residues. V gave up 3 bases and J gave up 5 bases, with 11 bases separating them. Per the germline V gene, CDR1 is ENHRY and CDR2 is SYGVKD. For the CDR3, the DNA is TGTGCCATCAGTGACGGTAGCGGCAACAATGAGCAGTTCTTC. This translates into CAISDGSGNNEQFF.

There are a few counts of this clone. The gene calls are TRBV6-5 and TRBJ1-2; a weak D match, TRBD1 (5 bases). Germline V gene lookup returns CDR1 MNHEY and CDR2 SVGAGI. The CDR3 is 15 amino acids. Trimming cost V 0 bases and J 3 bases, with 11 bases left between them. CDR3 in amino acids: CASSYSGGTYYGYTF. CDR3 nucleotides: TGTGCCAGCAGTTACTCTGGGGGGACCTACTATGGCTACACCTTC.

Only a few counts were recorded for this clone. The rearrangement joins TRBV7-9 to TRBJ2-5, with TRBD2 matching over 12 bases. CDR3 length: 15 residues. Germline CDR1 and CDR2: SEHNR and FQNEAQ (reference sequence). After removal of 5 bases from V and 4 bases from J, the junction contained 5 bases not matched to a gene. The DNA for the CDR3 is TGTGCCAGCAGCCCTAGCGGGAGGGCCTTAGAGACCCAGTACTTC. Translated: CASSPSGRALETQYF.

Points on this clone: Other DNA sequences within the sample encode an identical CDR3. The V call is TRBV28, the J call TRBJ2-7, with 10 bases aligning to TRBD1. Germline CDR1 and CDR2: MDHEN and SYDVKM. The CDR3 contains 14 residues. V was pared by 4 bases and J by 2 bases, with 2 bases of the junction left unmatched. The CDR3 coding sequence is TGTGCCAGCAGTTCTGGGACAGGGGCCTACGAGCAGTACTTC. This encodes CASSSGTGAYEQYF.

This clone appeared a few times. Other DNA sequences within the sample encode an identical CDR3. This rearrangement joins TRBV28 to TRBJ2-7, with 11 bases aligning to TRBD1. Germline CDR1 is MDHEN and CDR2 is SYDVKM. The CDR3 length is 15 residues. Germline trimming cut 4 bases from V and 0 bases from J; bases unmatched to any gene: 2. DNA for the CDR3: TGTGCCAGCAGTTCCGGGACAGGGGGCTCCTACGAGCAGTACTTC. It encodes CASSSGTGGSYEQYF.